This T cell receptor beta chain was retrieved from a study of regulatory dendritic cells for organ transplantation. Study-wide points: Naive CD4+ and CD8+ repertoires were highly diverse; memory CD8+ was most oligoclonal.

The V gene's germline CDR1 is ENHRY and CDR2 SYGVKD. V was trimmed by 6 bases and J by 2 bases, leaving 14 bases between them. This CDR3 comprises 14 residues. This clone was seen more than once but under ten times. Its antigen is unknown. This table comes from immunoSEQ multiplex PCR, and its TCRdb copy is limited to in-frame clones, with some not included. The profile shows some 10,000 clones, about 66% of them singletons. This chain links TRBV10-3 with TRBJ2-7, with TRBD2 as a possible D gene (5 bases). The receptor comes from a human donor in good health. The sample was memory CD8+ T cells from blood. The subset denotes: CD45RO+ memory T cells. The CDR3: CAISRGKKPYEQYF. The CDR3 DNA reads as TGTGCCATCAGCCGGGGTAAAAAGCCCTACGAGCAGTACTTC.